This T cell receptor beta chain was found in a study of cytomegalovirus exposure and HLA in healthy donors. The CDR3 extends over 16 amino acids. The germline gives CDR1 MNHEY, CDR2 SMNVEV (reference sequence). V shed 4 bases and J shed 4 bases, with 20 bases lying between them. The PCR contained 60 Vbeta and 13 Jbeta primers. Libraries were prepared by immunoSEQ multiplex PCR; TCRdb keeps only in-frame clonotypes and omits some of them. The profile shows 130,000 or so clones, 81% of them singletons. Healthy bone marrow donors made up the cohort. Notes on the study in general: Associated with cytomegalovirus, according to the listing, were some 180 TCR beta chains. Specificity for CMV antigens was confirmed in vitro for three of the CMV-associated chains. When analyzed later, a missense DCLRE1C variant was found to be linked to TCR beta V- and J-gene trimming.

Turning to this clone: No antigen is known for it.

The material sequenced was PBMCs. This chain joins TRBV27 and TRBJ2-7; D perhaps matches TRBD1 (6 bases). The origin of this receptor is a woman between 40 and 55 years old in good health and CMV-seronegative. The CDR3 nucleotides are TGTGCCAGCAGTTCCGAAAAGGACAGCTCCGGGTACGAGCAGTACTTC. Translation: CASSSEKDSSGYEQYF.